The rows below give T cell receptor beta chains drawn from one sample of a study of control samples from healthy donors and cancer patients. TCRdb keeps only in-frame clones here, not all; method: immunoSEQ multiplex PCR. Found here are 75,000 to 100,000 clones, about 86% of them singletons; the top ten hold roughly 1.3%. Sequenced: blood. The source is a woman aged 50 to 60 in good health. Each CDR3 is given with its conserved first and last residue. Each record gives: clone size, J gene, V gene, D gene, CDR3 protein, CDR3 DNA. A D gene is named only where the DNA matches it firmly. Part of the rows lack a size; the others show once, few, many or a class for expanded clones.

NA TRBJ1-2 TRBV3-1/TRBV3-2 TRBD1 CASSQPDRVSGYTF TGTGCCAGCAGCCAACCGGACAGGGTGTCTGGCTACACCTTC
NA TRBJ2-3 TRBV3-1/TRBV3-2 TRBD2 CASSQGLAGVGHTQYF TGTGCCAGCAGCCAAGGACTAGCGGGGGTTGGTCATACGCAGTATTTT
NA TRBJ2-7 TRBV4-2 TRBD1 CASSQDLGTGGEQYF TGTGCCAGCAGCCAAGATCTGGGGACAGGGGGAGAGCAGTACTTC
NA TRBJ1-2 TRBV6-5 TRBD1 CASSPGTGNYGYTF TGTGCCAGCAGTCCCGGGACAGGGAACTATGGCTACACCTTC
NA TRBJ2-5 TRBV11-2 TRBD2 CASRPTSGQETQYF TGTGCCAGCAGACCCACTAGCGGACAAGAGACCCAGTACTTC
NA TRBJ2-7 TRBV5-6 TRBD2 CASSPTSGRAYEQYF TGTGCCAGCAGCCCCACTAGCGGCCGGGCCTACGAGCAGTACTTC
NA TRBJ2-7 TRBV7-8 TRBD2 CASSPSILAGGYEQYF TGTGCCAGCAGTCCCTCTATACTAGCGGGAGGGTACGAGCAGTACTTC
NA TRBJ2-1 TRBV7-2 NA CASSPRGRNEQFF TGTGCCAGCAGCCCTAGAGGTCGGAATGAGCAGTTCTTC
NA TRBJ2-6 TRBV5-4 NA CASSLAGNSGANVLTF TGTGCCAGCAGCTTGGCCGGAAACTCTGGGGCCAACGTCCTGACTTTC
once TRBJ1-3 TRBV5-1 NA CASSLQADSGNTIYF TGCGCCAGCAGCTTGCAGGCAGATTCTGGAAACACCATATATTTT
NA TRBJ2-5 TRBV6-2/TRBV6-3 TRBD2 CASSVLAGETQYF TGTGCCAGCAGTGTTCTAGCGGGAGAGACCCAGTACTTC
few TRBJ1-5 TRBV2 TRBD1 CASRGTELSNQPQHF TGTGCCAGCAGAGGGACAGAGTTAAGCAATCAGCCCCAGCATTTT
NA TRBJ1-5 TRBV18 TRBD1 CASSLGQGGQPQHF TGTGCCAGCTCCTTAGGACAGGGCGGGCAGCCCCAGCATTTT
NA TRBJ2-3 TRBV10-3 NA CAIRYSETSTDTQYF TGTGCCATCCGATATAGCGAGACTAGCACAGATACGCAGTATTTT
NA TRBJ2-6 TRBV7-2 NA CASSLEGAGANVLTF TGTGCCAGCAGCTTAGAAGGGGCTGGGGCCAACGTCCTGACTTTC
NA TRBJ2-7 TRBV4-2 NA CASSQGPVTGSYEQYF TGTGCCAGCAGCCAAGGTCCTGTAACAGGGTCCTACGAGCAGTACTTC
NA TRBJ2-3 TRBV21-1 NA CASSNRRLAVRADTQYF TGTGCCAGCAGCAATCGGCGACTAGCAGTCAGAGCAGATACGCAGTATTTT
NA TRBJ2-7 TRBV13 TRBD2 CASSLRGRTSYEQYF TGTGCCAGCAGCTTACGCGGGAGGACATCCTACGAGCAGTACTTC
NA TRBJ1-6 TRBV27 NA CASSVQGSPLHF TGTGCCAGCAGTGTTCAGGGTTCACCCCTCCACTTT
NA TRBJ1-5 TRBV4-3 NA CASSQFMGPSNQPQHF TGCGCCAGCAGCCAATTTATGGGGCCTAGCAATCAGCCCCAGCATTTT
NA TRBJ2-3 TRBV5-4 TRBD2 CASSGGLVTTQYF TGTGCCAGCAGCGGTGGACTAGTTACTACGCAGTATTTT
NA TRBJ2-3 TRBV4-3 NA CASSQDFRSTDTQYF TGCGCCAGCAGCCAAGATTTTCGAAGCACAGATACGCAGTATTTT
NA TRBJ2-5 TRBV24-1 NA CAIQQGRGETQYF TGTGCCATCCAACAGGGGAGGGGAGAGACCCAGTACTTC
NA TRBJ2-3 TRBV11-1 NA CASSPNRAAHTQYF TGTGCCAGCAGCCCAAACCGGGCCGCCCATACGCAGTATTTT
NA TRBJ1-3 TRBV10-2 NA CASSERNTIYF TGCGCCAGCAGTGAGAGAAACACCATATATTTT
NA TRBJ1-2 TRBV12-3/TRBV12-4 NA CASSLQVYGYTF TGTGCCAGCAGTTTACAGGTCTACGGCTACACCTTC
NA TRBJ2-3 TRBV28 TRBD2 CASSLGGTSGRTDTQYF TGTGCCAGCAGTTTAGGTGGGACTAGCGGGCGCACAGATACGCAGTATTTT
NA TRBJ2-5 TRBV13 NA CASSLASQETQYF TGTGCCAGCAGCTTAGCGTCCCAAGAGACCCAGTACTTC
NA TRBJ1-1 TRBV5-4 NA CASSLVSIPYEAFF TGTGCCAGCAGCTTGGTATCCATACCCTACGAAGCTTTCTTT
NA TRBJ2-1 TRBV19 TRBD2 CASSIFSGSDEQFF TGTGCCAGTAGTATCTTTAGCGGGAGCGATGAGCAGTTCTTC
NA TRBJ1-2 TRBV9 NA CASSPRWEVNYGYTF TGTGCCAGCAGCCCGCGCTGGGAGGTAAACTATGGCTACACCTTC
NA TRBJ1-5 TRBV16 TRBD1 CASSLRTGFSNQPQHF TGTGCCAGCAGCCTTCGGACAGGCTTTAGCAATCAGCCCCAGCATTTT
NA TRBJ1-1 TRBV6-1 NA CASSEGWALEAFF TGTGCCAGCAGTGAGGGGTGGGCCCTTGAAGCTTTCTTT
once TRBJ1-2 TRBV11-3 TRBD1 CASSLDRRTGSGYTF TGTGCCAGCAGCTTAGATCGAAGGACAGGGTCTGGCTACACCTTC
once TRBJ1-4 TRBV19 TRBD1 CASSIGRGLDEKLFF TGTGCCAGTAGTATAGGAAGGGGGCTGGATGAAAAACTGTTTTTT
NA TRBJ1-1 TRBV18 TRBD1 CASSLDRGPNTEAFF TGTGCCAGCTCTCTCGACAGGGGCCCCAACACTGAAGCTTTCTTT
NA TRBJ1-3 TRBV6-6 NA CASGPSRSSGNTIYF TGTGCCAGCGGTCCGTCGCGCAGCTCTGGAAACACCATATATTTT
NA TRBJ2-5 TRBV3-1/TRBV3-2 NA CASSGSWGGRETQYF TGTGCCAGCAGCGGTAGTTGGGGCGGGCGAGAGACCCAGTACTTC
NA TRBJ1-2 TRBV6-5 TRBD1 CASRRTGAAYGYTF TGTGCCAGCAGACGGACAGGGGCGGCCTATGGCTACACCTTC
once TRBJ1-1 TRBV7-9 TRBD1 CASSIQGLITEAFF TGTGCCAGCAGCATACAGGGGTTGATCACTGAAGCTTTCTTT
NA TRBJ2-4 TRBV7-9 NA CASSFWTGNIQYF TGTGCCAGCAGCTTCTGGACGGGGAACATTCAGTACTTC